This T cell receptor beta chain was found in a study of Ad26.COV2.S vaccination and SARS-CoV-2 variants. Study results and caveats: Comparability of non-spike TCR breadth was observed across vaccine and placebo recipients.

About this clone itself: The antigen is not known.

Germline V gives CDR1 MDHEN, CDR2 SYDVKM. Trimming stripped 6 bases from V and 5 bases from J, with 19 bases between. This CDR3 is built from 15 residues. Treatment indicated: about 20 received Ad26.COV2.S at low or high dose, single or two shots; 5 received placebo; per-sample allocation not given. Collection of the samples took place on day 63 after the first injection of vaccine or placebo. The vaccine delivered Wuhan-strain SARS-CoV-2 spike through an Ad26 vector. TCRdb keeps only in-frame clones here, not all; method: immunoSEQ multiplex PCR. The profile covers roughly 400,000 clones, with about nine tenths appearing a single time and under 2% taken by the ten largest.

The starting material was peripheral blood, obtained in a trial of Ad26.COV2.S vaccine versus placebo. The J gene is TRBJ2-5, the V gene TRBV28; TRBD2 might be the D (5 bases). The sequence was collected from a person aged 18 to 65 who received the Ad26.COV2.S COVID-19 vaccine or a placebo. DNA for the CDR3: TGTGCCAGCAGACAACTAGATACGTGGACGGAGACCCAGTACTTC. The encoded protein is CASRQLDTWTETQYF. The variable domain in full, with the rest retrieved from reference TRBV28 and TRBJ2-5, is DVKVTQSSRYLVKRTGEKVFLECVQDMDHENMFWYRQDPGLGLRLIYFSYDVKMKEKGDIPEGYSVSREKKERFSLILESASTNQTSMYLCASRQLDTWTETQYFGPGTRLLVL.